This TCR beta chain was found in a study of T cell clusters in autoimmune cytopenias. One tube held mixed TRB-A and TRB-B primer pools for touch-down PCR. TCRdb reprocessed the multiplex PCR reads, with one entry per CDR3 protein and no DNA. This table lists fewer than 2,000 distinct CDR3 sequences. Each sample's input was around 270 ng genomic DNA, some 40,000 genome equivalents. Germline V lookup: CDR1 SGHTA, CDR2 FQGNSA. The CDR3 consists of 18 residues. The chain joins TRBV7-2 to TRBJ2-5; the D call of TRBD2 rests on TCRdb alone, since no DNA is present to check it. Sequenced: peripheral blood. The receptor was isolated from a human donor with an autoimmune cytopenia or autoimmune hepatitis (not recorded which). The CDR3: CASSLVGLAGGGEETQYF.